What follows are 2 T cell receptor beta chains derived from one specimen sequenced in a study of T cells after yellow fever vaccination. TCRdb used MiXCR to reprocess the 5' RACE reads, holding one entry per CDR3 protein. This table holds hundreds of thousands of distinct CDR3 sequences, about 19% found once. This specimen consisted of PBMCs, obtained before the yellow fever booster vaccination. All receptors derive from a man in his late teens or twenties who received the YFV17D yellow fever vaccine.

V is TRBV4-1 and J is TRBJ2-3; TRBD2 might be the D (5 bases). The CDR3 has 14 residues. Trimming took 4 bases from V and 4 from J, leaving 12 bases between them. Germline CDR1 MGHRA, CDR2 YSYEKL. Written as DNA, the CDR3 is TGCGCCAGCAGCCCCTCCCCGCGGGCAGATACGCAGTATTTT. It translates to CASSPSPRADTQYF.

In this sample, this clonotype turned up a few times. The rearrangement uses TRBV4-3 and TRBJ1-5; D is uncertain. Deletions cut 0 bases from V and 7 bases from J, with 10 bases between. This CDR3 spans 14 amino acids. Germline V gene sequence: CDR1 LGHNA, CDR2 YSLEER. CDR3 loop: CASSQESGGQPQHF. CDR3 in DNA: TGCGCCAGCAGCCAAGAGTCAGGCGGGCAGCCCCAGCATTTT.